This record covers a single T cell receptor beta chain. Its target is not known. The CDR3 extends over 15 amino acids. Germline V gives CDR1 MGHDK, CDR2 SYGVNS. The V end was cut by 3 bases, the J end by 5 bases, with 16 bases between. These data belong to a study of T cell clonotyping in hematopoietic cell transplantation. Study-level information: Cytoreduction preceded collection of pretransplant recipient samples.

Study-level points and caveats: At the given depth, recipient repertoires were over 95% de novo clonotypes. Broader posttransplant TCR repertoire diversity was predicted by graft donor and pretransplant recipient Inverse Simpson Index values. Pathologically expanded recipient clonotypes increased progressively from day 30 to day 180 as diversity fell.

Time point meaning: recipient sample about 28 days before transplant, after cytoreduction. Profiling relied on immunoSEQ multiplex PCR, and the TCRdb table lists in-frame clones only, not all of them. The profile shows about 18,000 clones, about 84% of them singletons. Material: peripheral blood mononuclear cells, obtained before stem cell transplant. V gene TRBV25-1 combines with J gene TRBJ1-1; D ambiguous. The TCR originated in a man between 45 and 60 years old with acute myeloid leukemia. Some clones in this sample may be carry-over from other donors' samples. The CDR3 spells CASSDRTVYFTEAFF. The CDR3 nucleotides are TGTGCCAGCAGTGACCGGACGGTGTACTTTACTGAAGCTTTCTTT. Complete variable domain (other parts from reference TRBV25-1 and TRBJ1-1): EADIYQTPRYLVIGTGKKITLECSQTMGHDKMYWYQQDPGMELHLIHYSYGVNSTEKGDLSSESTVSRIRTEHFPLTLESARPSHTSQYLCASSDRTVYFTEAFFGQGTRLTVV.